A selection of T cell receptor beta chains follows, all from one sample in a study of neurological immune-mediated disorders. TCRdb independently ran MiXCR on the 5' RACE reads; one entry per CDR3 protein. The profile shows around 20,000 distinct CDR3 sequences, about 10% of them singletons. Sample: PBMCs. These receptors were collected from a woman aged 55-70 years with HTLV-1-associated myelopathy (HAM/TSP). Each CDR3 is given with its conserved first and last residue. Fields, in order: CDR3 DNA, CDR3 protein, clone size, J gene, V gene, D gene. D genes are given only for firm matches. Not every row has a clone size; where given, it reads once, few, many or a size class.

CDR3 DNA: TGCAGTGCTAGAGATAGCCCGGACAGGGGGGCTGAAGCTTTCTTT
CDR3 protein: CSARDSPDRGAEAFF
clone size: many
J gene: TRBJ1-1
V gene: TRBV20-1
D gene: TRBD1

CDR3 DNA: TGTGCCAGCAGCCAAGGGGGACAGGGGGCAGATACGCAGTATTTT
CDR3 protein: CASSQGGQGADTQYF
clone size: many
J gene: TRBJ2-3
V gene: TRBV4-2
D gene: TRBD1

CDR3 DNA: TGTGCCAGCACCCCGGGGAGACGAATAGGTGGCTACACCTTC
CDR3 protein: CASTPGRRIGGYTF
clone size: many
J gene: TRBJ1-2
V gene: TRBV3-1
D gene: .

CDR3 DNA: TGTGCCAGCAGCTTCTATCAGGGGAATGAAAAACTGTTTTTT
CDR3 protein: CASSFYQGNEKLFF
clone size: many
J gene: TRBJ1-4
V gene: TRBV7-9
D gene: .

CDR3 DNA: TGCAGTGCTGGCCTCGGGGGGGCGTATACGCAGTATTTT
CDR3 protein: CSAGLGGAYTQYF
clone size: .
J gene: TRBJ2-3
V gene: TRBV20-1
D gene: TRBD2

CDR3 DNA: TGCAGTGCTAGAGATCAGGACAATCCCTACGAGCAGTACTTC
CDR3 protein: CSARDQDNPYEQYF
clone size: many
J gene: TRBJ2-7
V gene: TRBV20-1
D gene: .

CDR3 DNA: TGCGCCAGCTCGCGACAGGCCCAAGAGACCCAGTACTTC
CDR3 protein: CASSRQAQETQYF
clone size: many
J gene: TRBJ2-5
V gene: TRBV10-1
D gene: .

CDR3 DNA: TGCAGTGCTAGAAAGGGAAGGGGGACTGAAGCTTTCTTT
CDR3 protein: CSARKGRGTEAFF
clone size: medium-sized
J gene: TRBJ1-1
V gene: TRBV20-1
D gene: .

CDR3 DNA: TGCGCCAGCATAACAATACTTGGACTAGGAGACTACGAGCAGTACTTC
CDR3 protein: CASITILGLGDYEQYF
clone size: .
J gene: TRBJ2-7
V gene: TRBV10-1
D gene: TRBD2

CDR3 DNA: TGTGCCAGCAGCTCCCGGGGGGGGGCTAGCGGGATCCGCACAGATACGCAGTATTTT
CDR3 protein: CASSSRGGASGIRTDTQYF
clone size: many
J gene: TRBJ2-3
V gene: TRBV7-6
D gene: TRBD2

CDR3 DNA: TGCAGTGCTAGAGTAGCTAGCGGGGCTCAGGTTACGCAGTATTTT
CDR3 protein: CSARVASGAQVTQYF
clone size: medium-sized
J gene: TRBJ2-3
V gene: TRBV20-1
D gene: TRBD2

CDR3 DNA: TGCGCCAGCAGCCAGGGGTTCATTGGTCCCAAGACCCAGTACTTC
CDR3 protein: CASSQGFIGPKTQYF
clone size: many
J gene: TRBJ2-5
V gene: TRBV4-1
D gene: .

CDR3 DNA: TGCAGTGCTAGCGAGGGACTAGCGGGGGGCCCTAGCACAGATACGCAGTATTTT
CDR3 protein: CSASEGLAGGPSTDTQYF
clone size: many
J gene: TRBJ2-3
V gene: TRBV20-1
D gene: TRBD2

CDR3 DNA: TGTGCCAGCAGTCACAGGGGCGGGGAGCTGTTTTTT
CDR3 protein: CASSHRGGELFF
clone size: many
J gene: TRBJ2-2
V gene: TRBV6-1
D gene: TRBD1

CDR3 DNA: TGTGCCAGCTCACCGGCACCCAACTACGAGCAGTACTTC
CDR3 protein: CASSPAPNYEQYF
clone size: many
J gene: TRBJ2-7
V gene: TRBV18
D gene: .